Given below is one T cell receptor beta chain in context. These data originate in a study of blood T cell repertoires in COVID-19. The method was immunoSEQ multiplex PCR; TCRdb's version includes in-frame clones alone and lacks a portion of them. The data show roughly 250,000 clones, approximately 90% seen once. The sample taken for sequencing was PBMCs or T cells enriched from blood (not recorded which). This TCR was sampled from a man aged 35 to 55 who had recovered from COVID-19.

The CDR3 sequence: CAISEAGLDTQYF. The CDR3 bases are TGTGCCATCAGTGAGGCGGGACTGGATACGCAGTATTTT. The V call is TRBV10-3, the J call TRBJ2-3; D may be TRBD2 (6 bases). CDR1 and CDR2 (germline): ENHRY, SYGVKD. The length of the CDR3 is 13 residues. Trimming took off 2 bases at V and 6 bases at J, with 9 bases between the two ends.